This T cell receptor (beta chain) was captured in a study of blood T cells in healthy people across ages. Across the study: Researchers report that template switching captured about one barcoded beta molecule per two T cells.

The study, taken as a whole, reports: TCR beta diversity per million T cells fell roughly linearly with age. Long-lived and aged donors differed, with more naive CD4+ cells and higher diversity in the long-lived.

The germline CDR1 and CDR2 sequences are SGHRS and YFSETQ. The germline V and J ends were trimmed by 8 bases and 4 bases, with 6 bases remaining between them. There are 11 residues in the CDR3. Each sample had at least 7 million PBMCs isolated. Of note for this clonotype: Its antigen is currently unknown.

The use of a sample-barcoded 5' primer and a J-beta primer mix characterized a second PCR of roughly 6 to 11 cycles. TCRdb independently ran MiXCR on the 5' RACE reads; one entry per CDR3 protein. Among about 780,000 distinct CDR3 sequences, about half were seen once, and the ten largest hold 15% to 20%. The receptor was isolated from a man older than 75 in good health. Sample: blood. The chain carries TRBV5-1 and TRBJ2-2; a possible D gene is TRBD2 (6 bases). This CDR3 reads CARGGTGELFF. CDR3 DNA sequence: TGCGCCAGGGGGGGCACCGGGGAGCTGTTTTTT.